This T cell receptor (beta chain) was obtained from a study of T cell clones after liver transplantation. Study details: Liver transplant recipients had immunosuppression withdrawal attempted within 2 years.

The CDR3 is made up of 12 amino acids. With 8 bases clipped from V and 3 bases from J, the junction kept 3 bases outside the gene matches. CDR1 and CDR2 from the germline V gene are LNHDA and SQIVND (reference sequence). Unstimulated PBMCs were sorted into CD3+CD4+ and CD3+CD8+ populations. Profiling relied on immunoSEQ multiplex PCR, and the TCRdb table lists in-frame clones only, not all of them. The sample yields 20,000 to 30,000 clones, around 63% seen once. Notes on the study in general: A larger donor-reactive than third-party decline suggested partial antigen-specific deletion. Post-transplant, graft-donor-reactive CD4 TCRbeta sequences in blood dropped significantly in most of the 8 subjects.

This clone came up a few times. Antigen: not known. The genes are TRBV19 and TRBJ1-1; 7 positions agree with TRBD1. This sequence originates from a human donor who received a liver transplant. The starting material was CD4+ T cells from blood, obtained before liver transplant. As DNA, the CDR3 is TGTGCCAGTGGACAGGCGGACACTGAAGCTTTCTTT. Translation: CASGQADTEAFF. Supplemented by reference TRBV19 and TRBJ1-1, the full variable domain reads DGGITQSPKYLFRKEGQNVTLSCEQNLNHDAMYWYRQDPGQGLRLIYYSQIVNDFQKGDIAEGYSVSREKKESFPLTVTSAQKNPTAFYLCASGQADTEAFFGQGTRLTVV.